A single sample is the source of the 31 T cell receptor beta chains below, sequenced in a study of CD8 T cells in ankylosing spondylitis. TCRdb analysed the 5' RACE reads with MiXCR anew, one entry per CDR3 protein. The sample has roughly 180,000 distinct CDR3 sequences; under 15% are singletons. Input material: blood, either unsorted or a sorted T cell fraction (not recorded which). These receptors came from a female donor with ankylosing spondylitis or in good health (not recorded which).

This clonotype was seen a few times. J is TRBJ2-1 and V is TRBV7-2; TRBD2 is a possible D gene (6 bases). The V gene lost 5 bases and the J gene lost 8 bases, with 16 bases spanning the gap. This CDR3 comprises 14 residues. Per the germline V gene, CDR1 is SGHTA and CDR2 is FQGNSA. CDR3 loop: CASSLVGTGDEQFF. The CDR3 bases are TGTGCCAGCAGCCTAGTTGGGACGGGGGATGAGCAGTTCTTC.

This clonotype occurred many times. In nucleotides, the CDR3 is TGTGCCAGCAGTTACTCGAGGCGTCTCACCCCAGGAGACTCACCCCTCCACTTT. This encodes CASSYSRRLTPGDSPLHF. The chain recombines TRBV6-2 or TRBV6-3 with TRBJ1-6; D gene ambiguous. The CDR3 is 18 residues long. Trimming removed 0 bases from V and 10 bases from J, with 22 bases in between. Germline loops: CDR1 MNHEY, CDR2 SVGEGT.

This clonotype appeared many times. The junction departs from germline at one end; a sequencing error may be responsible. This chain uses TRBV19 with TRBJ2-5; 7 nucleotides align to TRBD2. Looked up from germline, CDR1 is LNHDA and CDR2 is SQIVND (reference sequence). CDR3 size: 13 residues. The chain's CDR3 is CASSSGLGRTVDF. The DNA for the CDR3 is TGTGCCAGTAGTTCCGGACTCGGGAGGACTGTGGACTTC. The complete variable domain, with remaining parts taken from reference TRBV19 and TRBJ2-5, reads DGGITQSPKYLFRKEGQNVTLSCEQNLNHDAMYWYRQDPGQGLRLIYYSQIVNDFQKGDIAEGYSVSREKKESFPLTVTSAQKNPTAFYLCASSSGLGRTVDFGPGTRLLVL.

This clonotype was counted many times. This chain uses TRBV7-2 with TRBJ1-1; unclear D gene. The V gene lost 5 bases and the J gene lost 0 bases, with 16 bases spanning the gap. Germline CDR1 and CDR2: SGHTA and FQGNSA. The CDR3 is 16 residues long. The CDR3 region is CASSAHGNTMNTEAFF. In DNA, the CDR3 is TGTGCCAGCAGCGCGCACGGTAATACAATGAACACTGAAGCTTTCTTT.

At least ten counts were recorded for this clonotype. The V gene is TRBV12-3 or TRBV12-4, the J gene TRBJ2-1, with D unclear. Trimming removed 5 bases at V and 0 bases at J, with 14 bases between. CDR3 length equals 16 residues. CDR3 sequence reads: CASSTLPGASYNEQFF. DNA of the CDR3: TGTGCCAGCAGTACCCTCCCGGGCGCCTCCTACAATGAGCAGTTCTTC.

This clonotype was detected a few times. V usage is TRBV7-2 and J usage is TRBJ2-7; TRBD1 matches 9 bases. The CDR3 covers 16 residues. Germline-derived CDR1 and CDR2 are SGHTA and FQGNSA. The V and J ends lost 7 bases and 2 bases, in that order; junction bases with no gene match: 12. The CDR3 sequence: CASTPRVGTGTYEQYF. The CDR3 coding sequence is TGTGCCAGCACTCCCAGGGTAGGGACAGGGACCTACGAGCAGTACTTC.

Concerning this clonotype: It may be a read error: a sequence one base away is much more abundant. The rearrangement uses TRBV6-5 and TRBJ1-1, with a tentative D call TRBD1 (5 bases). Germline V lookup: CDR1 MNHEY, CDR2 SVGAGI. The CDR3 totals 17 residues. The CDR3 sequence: CASSYVMGPQLSTETFF. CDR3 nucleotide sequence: TGTGCCAGCAGTTACGTTATGGGGCCCCAATTGTCCACTGAAACTTTCTTT.

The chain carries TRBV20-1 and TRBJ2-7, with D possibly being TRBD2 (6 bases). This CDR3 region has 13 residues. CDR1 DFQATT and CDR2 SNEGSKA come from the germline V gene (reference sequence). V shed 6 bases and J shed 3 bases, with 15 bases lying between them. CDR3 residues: CSAAPGLDYEQYF. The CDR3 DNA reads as TGCAGTGCCGCACCGGGACTTGACTACGAGCAGTACTTC.

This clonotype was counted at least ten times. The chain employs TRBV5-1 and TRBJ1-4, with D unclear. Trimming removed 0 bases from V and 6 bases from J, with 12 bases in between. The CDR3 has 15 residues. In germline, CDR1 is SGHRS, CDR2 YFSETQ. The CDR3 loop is CASSLVGGSDEKLFF. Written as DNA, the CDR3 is TGCGCCAGCAGCTTGGTAGGCGGATCGGATGAAAAACTGTTTTTT. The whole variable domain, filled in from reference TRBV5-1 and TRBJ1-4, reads KAGVTQTPRYLIKTRGQQVTLSCSPISGHRSVSWYQQTPGQGLQFLFEYFSETQRNKGNFPGRFSGRQFSNSRSEMNVSTLELGDSALYLCASSLVGGSDEKLFFGSGTQLSVL.

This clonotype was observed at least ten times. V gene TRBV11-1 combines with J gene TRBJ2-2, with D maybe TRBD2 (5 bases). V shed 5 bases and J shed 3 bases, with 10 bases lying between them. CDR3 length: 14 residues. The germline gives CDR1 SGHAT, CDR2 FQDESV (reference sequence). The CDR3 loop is CASSTRDHTGELFF. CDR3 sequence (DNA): TGTGCCAGCAGCACCCGGGATCACACCGGGGAGCTGTTTTTT.

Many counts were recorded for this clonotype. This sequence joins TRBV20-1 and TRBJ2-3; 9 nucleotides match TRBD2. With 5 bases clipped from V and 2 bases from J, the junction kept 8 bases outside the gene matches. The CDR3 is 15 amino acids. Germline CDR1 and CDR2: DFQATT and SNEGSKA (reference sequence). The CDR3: CSAEGGGGHTDTQYF. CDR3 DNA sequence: TGCAGTGCTGAGGGCGGGGGGGGCCACACAGATACGCAGTATTTT.

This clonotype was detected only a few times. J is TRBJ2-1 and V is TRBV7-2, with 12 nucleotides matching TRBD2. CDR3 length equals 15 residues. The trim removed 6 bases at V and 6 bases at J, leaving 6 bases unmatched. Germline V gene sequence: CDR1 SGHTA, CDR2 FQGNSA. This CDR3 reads CASRDPSGRANEQFF. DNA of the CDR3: TGTGCCAGCAGAGATCCTAGCGGGAGGGCCAATGAGCAGTTCTTC.

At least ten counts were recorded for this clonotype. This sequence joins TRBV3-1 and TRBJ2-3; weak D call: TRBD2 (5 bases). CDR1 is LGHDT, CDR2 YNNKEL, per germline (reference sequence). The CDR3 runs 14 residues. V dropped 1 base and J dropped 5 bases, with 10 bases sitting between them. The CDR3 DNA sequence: TGTGCCAGCAGCCAAGCACTAGGGAAAGATACGCAGTATTTT. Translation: CASSQALGKDTQYF.

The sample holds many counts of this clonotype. The CDR3 DNA reads TGTGCCAGCAGCTTAGGGGGGACAGGGGCCGGGGAGCTGTTTTTT. Protein product: CASSLGGTGAGELFF. This sequence joins TRBV7-8 and TRBJ2-2, with TRBD1 identical over 10 bases. Losses at the gene ends were 1 base for V and 6 bases for J; bases not matched to a gene: 2. Germline V gene sequence: CDR1 SGHVS, CDR2 FQNEAQ. CDR3 length equals 15 residues.

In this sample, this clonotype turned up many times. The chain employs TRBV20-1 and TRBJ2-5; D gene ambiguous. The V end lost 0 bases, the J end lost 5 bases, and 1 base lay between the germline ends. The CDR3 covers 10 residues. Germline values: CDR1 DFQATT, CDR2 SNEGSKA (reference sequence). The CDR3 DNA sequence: TGCAGTGCTAGAGAGGAGACCCAGTACTTC. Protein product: CSAREETQYF.

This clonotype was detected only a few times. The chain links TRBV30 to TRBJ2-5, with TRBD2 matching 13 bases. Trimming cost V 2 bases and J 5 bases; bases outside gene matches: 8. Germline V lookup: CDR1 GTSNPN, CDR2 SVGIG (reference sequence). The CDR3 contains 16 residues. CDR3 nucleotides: TGTGCCTGGAGTCGGACTAGCGGGAGTTTCGGGGAGACCCAGTACTTC. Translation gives CAWSRTSGSFGETQYF.

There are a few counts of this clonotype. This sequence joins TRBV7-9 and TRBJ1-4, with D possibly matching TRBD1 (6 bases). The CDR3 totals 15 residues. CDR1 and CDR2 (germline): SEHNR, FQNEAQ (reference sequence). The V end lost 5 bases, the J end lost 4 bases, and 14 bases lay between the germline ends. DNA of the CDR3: TGTGCCAGCAGCGAACCAGGGGCGTTTAATGAAAAACTGTTTTTT. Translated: CASSEPGAFNEKLFF.

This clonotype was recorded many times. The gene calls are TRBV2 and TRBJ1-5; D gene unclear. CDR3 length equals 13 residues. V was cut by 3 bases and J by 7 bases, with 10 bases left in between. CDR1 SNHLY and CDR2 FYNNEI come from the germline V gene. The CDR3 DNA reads TGTGCCAGCAGTGACGTCACGGGACAGCCCCAGCATTTT. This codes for CASSDVTGQPQHF. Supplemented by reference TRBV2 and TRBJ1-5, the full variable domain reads EPEVTQTPSHQVTQMGQEVILRCVPISNHLYFYWYRQILGQKVEFLVSFYNNEISEKSEIFDDQFSVERPDGSNFTLKIRSTKLEDSAMYFCASSDVTGQPQHFGDGTRLSIL.

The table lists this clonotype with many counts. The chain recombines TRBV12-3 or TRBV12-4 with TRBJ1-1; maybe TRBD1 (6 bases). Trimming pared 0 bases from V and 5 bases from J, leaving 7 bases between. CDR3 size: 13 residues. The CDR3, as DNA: TGTGCCAGCAGTTTAGCGGGGGCGACTGAAGCTTTCTTT. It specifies CASSLAGATEAFF.

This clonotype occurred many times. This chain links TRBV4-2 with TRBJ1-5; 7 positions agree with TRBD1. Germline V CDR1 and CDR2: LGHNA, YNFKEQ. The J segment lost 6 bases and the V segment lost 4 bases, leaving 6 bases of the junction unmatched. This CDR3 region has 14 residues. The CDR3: CASSPQGDRQPQHF. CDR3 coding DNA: TGTGCCAGCAGCCCTCAGGGGGATCGTCAGCCCCAGCATTTT.

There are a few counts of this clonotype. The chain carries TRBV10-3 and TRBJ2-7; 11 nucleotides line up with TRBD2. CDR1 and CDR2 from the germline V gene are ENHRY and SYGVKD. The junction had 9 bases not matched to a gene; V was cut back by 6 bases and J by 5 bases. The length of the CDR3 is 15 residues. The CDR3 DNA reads TGTGCCATCAGCCCTACTAGCGGGAGAGTCAACGAGCAGTACTTC. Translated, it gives CAISPTSGRVNEQYF.

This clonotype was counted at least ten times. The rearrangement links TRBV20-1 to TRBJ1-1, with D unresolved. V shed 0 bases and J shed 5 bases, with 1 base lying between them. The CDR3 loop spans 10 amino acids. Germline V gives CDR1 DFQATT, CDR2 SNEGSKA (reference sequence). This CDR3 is CSARETEAFF. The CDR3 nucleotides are TGCAGTGCTAGAGAGACTGAAGCTTTCTTT.

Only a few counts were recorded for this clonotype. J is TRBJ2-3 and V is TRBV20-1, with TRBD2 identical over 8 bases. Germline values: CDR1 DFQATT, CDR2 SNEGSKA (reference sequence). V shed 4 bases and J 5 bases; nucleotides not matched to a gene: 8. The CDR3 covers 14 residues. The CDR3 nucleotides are TGCAGTGCTAAAGGCGGGGGGATCGGAGATACGCAGTATTTT. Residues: CSAKGGGIGDTQYF.

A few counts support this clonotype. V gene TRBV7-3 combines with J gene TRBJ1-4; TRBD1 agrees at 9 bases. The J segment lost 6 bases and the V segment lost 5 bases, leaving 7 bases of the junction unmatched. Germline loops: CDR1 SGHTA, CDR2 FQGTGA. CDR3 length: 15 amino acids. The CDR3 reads CASSKTGGKDEKLFF. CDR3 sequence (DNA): TGTGCCAGCAGCAAGACAGGGGGGAAGGATGAAAAACTGTTTTTT.

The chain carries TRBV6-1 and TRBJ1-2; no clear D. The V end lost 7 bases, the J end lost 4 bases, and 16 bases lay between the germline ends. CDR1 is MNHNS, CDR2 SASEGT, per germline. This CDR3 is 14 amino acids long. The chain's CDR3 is CASNERGGSYGYTF. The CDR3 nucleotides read TGTGCCAGCAACGAACGTGGCGGTAGCTATGGCTACACCTTC.

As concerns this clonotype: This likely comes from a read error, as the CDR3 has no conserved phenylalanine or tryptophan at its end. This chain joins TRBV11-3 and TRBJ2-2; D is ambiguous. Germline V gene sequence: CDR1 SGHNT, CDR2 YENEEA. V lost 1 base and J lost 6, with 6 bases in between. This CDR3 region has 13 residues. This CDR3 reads CASSLVVAGELFS. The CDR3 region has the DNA TGTGCCAGCAGCTTAGTAGTCGCCGGGGAGCTGTTTTCT.

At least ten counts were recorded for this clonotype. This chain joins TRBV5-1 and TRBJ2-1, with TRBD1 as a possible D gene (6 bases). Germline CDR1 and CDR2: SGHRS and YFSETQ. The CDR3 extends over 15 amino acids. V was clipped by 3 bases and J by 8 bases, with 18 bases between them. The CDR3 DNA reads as TGCGCCAGCAGCTCAACAGGGATGCGTGCACATGAGCAGTTCTTC. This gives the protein CASSSTGMRAHEQFF.

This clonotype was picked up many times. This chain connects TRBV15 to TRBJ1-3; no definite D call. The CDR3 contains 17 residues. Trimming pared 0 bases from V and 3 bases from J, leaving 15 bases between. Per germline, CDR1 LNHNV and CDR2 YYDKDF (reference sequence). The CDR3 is CATSRDMSIGGGNTIYF. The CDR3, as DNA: TGTGCCACCAGCAGAGATATGAGTATCGGAGGTGGAAACACCATATATTTT. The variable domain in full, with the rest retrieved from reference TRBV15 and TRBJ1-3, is DAMVIQNPRYQVTQFGKPVTLSCSQTLNHNVMYWYQQKSSQAPKLLFHYYDKDFNNEADTPDNFQSRRPNTSFCFLDIRSPGLGDTAMYLCATSRDMSIGGGNTIYFGEGSWLTVV.

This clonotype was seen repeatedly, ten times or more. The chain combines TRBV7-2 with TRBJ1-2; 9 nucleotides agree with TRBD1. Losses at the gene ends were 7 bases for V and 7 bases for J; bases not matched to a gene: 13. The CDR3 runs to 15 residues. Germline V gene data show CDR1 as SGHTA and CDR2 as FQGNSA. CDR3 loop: CASTPVGQGRGGYTF. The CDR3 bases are TGTGCCAGCACCCCCGTGGGACAGGGTCGCGGTGGCTACACCTTC.

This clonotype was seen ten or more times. The CDR3 is CASSLALAGLYNEQFF. DNA for the CDR3: TGTGCCAGCAGTTTAGCACTAGCGGGACTCTACAATGAGCAGTTCTTC. The rearrangement links TRBV27 to TRBJ2-1, with 10 positions matching TRBD2. Germline V gene data show CDR1 as MNHEY and CDR2 as SMNVEV (reference sequence). The CDR3 runs 16 residues. With V trimmed by 2 bases and J by 3 bases, 4 bases remained unmatched.

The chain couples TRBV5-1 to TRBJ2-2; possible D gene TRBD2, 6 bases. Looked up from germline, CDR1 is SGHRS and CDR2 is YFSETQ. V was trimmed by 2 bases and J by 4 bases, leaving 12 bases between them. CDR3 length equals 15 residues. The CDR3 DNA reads TGCGCCAGCAGCTTTATAGTGGGAGGCACCGGGGAGCTGTTTTTT. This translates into CASSFIVGGTGELFF. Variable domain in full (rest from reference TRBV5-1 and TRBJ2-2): KAGVTQTPRYLIKTRGQQVTLSCSPISGHRSVSWYQQTPGQGLQFLFEYFSETQRNKGNFPGRFSGRQFSNSRSEMNVSTLELGDSALYLCASSFIVGGTGELFFGEGSRLTVL.